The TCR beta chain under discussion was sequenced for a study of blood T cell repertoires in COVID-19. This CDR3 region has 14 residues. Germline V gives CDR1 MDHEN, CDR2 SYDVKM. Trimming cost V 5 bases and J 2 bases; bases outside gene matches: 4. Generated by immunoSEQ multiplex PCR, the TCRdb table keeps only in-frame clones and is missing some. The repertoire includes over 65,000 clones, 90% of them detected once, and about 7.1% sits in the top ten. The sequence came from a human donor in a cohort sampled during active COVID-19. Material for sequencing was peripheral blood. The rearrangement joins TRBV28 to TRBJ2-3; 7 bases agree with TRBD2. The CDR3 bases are TGTGCCAGCAGTCCAGCGGGACCCACAGATACGCAGTATTTT. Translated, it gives CASSPAGPTDTQYF.